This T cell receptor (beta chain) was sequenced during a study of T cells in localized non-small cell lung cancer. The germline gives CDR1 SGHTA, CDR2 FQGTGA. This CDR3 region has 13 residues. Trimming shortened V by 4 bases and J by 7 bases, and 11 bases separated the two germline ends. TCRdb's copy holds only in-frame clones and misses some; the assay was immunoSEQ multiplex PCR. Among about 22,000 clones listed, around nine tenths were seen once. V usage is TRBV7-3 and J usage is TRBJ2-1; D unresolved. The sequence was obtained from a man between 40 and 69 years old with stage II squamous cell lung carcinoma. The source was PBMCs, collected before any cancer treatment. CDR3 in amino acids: CASSSLLGNEQFF. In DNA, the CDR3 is TGTGCCAGCAGCTCCCTCCTAGGAAATGAGCAGTTCTTC. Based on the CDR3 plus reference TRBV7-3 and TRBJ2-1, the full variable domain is GAGVSQTPSNKVTEKGKYVELRCDPISGHTALYWYRQSLGQGPEFLIYFQGTGAADDSGLPNDRFFAVRPEGSVSTLKIQRTERGDSAVYLCASSSLLGNEQFFGPGTRLTVL.